This passage covers 26 T cell receptor beta chains from one sample sequenced in a study of T cells in Graves' hyperthyroidism and ophthalmopathy. Amplified regions were TCR beta CDR3 sequences from RNA transcripts. When the TCR CDR3 underwent first-round RT-PCR, the HTBI primer set was used. Using its own MiXCR run on the multiplex PCR reads, TCRdb lists one record per CDR3 protein. The profile shows some 400,000 distinct CDR3 sequences, over 15% of them singletons. The sample comprised blood. The receptors derive from a woman under 30 with Graves' hyperthyroidism.

This chain links TRBV11-2 with TRBJ2-5; D gene unclear. There are 14 residues in the CDR3. CDR1 and CDR2 from the germline V gene are SGHAT and FQNNGV. V was trimmed by 3 bases and J by 2 bases, leaving 10 bases between them. CDR3 amino acids: CASSFATSQETQYF. As DNA, the CDR3 is TGTGCCAGCAGCTTTGCGACTTCACAAGAGACCCAGTACTTC.

This clonotype was recorded many times. The genes are TRBV6-5 and TRBJ2-7; perhaps D is TRBD1 or TRBD2 (5 bases each). The CDR3 spans 16 residues. Germline values: CDR1 MNHEY, CDR2 SVGAGI. V lost 0 bases and J lost 0, with 12 bases in between. The CDR3 spells CASSYSTGAGSYEQYF. CDR3 coding DNA: TGTGCCAGCAGTTACTCCACTGGGGCGGGCTCCTACGAGCAGTACTTC.

There are many counts of this clonotype. The CDR3 here is CSASRGADQPQHF. The CDR3 DNA reads as TGCAGTGCTAGCCGTGGCGCTGATCAGCCCCAGCATTTT. The rearrangement uses TRBV20-1 and TRBJ1-5; D is undetermined. CDR3 size: 13 residues. Germline values: CDR1 DFQATT, CDR2 SNEGSKA (reference sequence). Trimming removed 3 bases from V and 5 bases from J, with 11 bases in between.

This clonotype was detected many times. The chain employs TRBV10-3 and TRBJ1-2; D might be TRBD1 (5 bases). Germline V gene lookup returns CDR1 ENHRY and CDR2 SYGVKD. The CDR3 extends over 14 amino acids. V lost 4 bases to trimming and J lost 1 base, with 10 bases between them. The CDR3 here is CAISGGRFNYGYTF. The CDR3 DNA is TGTGCCATCAGTGGGGGACGGTTTAACTATGGCTACACCTTC.

This clonotype was counted ten times or more. V is TRBV12-3 or TRBV12-4 and J is TRBJ2-7; D is undetermined. V was pared by 3 bases and J by 3 bases, with 9 bases between. CDR3 size: 13 residues. CDR3 sequence: CASSFGGNYEQYF. Written as DNA, the CDR3 is TGTGCCAGCAGTTTCGGCGGAAACTACGAGCAGTACTTC.

This clonotype was observed at least ten times. The chain carries TRBV5-1 and TRBJ1-2, with 10 bases aligning to TRBD1. CDR1 SGHRS and CDR2 YFSETQ come from the germline V gene. With 7 bases clipped from V and 6 bases from J, the junction kept 3 bases outside the gene matches. The CDR3 is made up of 12 amino acids. CDR3 region: CASRQGADGYTF. The CDR3 nucleotides are TGCGCCAGCCGACAGGGGGCTGATGGCTACACCTTC. Variable domain in full (rest from reference TRBV5-1 and TRBJ1-2): KAGVTQTPRYLIKTRGQQVTLSCSPISGHRSVSWYQQTPGQGLQFLFEYFSETQRNKGNFPGRFSGRQFSNSRSEMNVSTLELGDSALYLCASRQGADGYTFGSGTRLTVV.

With respect to this clonotype: Just one base apart from a much larger clone, this may be a read error. This chain joins TRBV12-3 or TRBV12-4 and TRBJ2-7, with D hard to call. This CDR3 has 14 residues. With 5 bases removed from V and 4 bases from J, the gap between germline ends came to 15 bases. CDR3 nucleotides: TGTGCCAGCAGTCGGACGAATGAAATTTACGAGCAGTACTTC. Protein: CASSRTNEIYEQYF.

This clonotype appeared many times. The V and J genes are TRBV20-1 and TRBJ1-5; tentatively, D is TRBD1 (5 bases). This CDR3 is built from 13 residues. Per the germline V gene, CDR1 is DFQATT and CDR2 is SNEGSKA (reference sequence). The ends were cut back, 6 bases at V and 2 bases at J, with 11 bases in the middle. CDR3 nucleotides: TGCAGTGCCCTGGGGGGGGGCAATCAGCCCCAGCATTTT. This gives the protein CSALGGGNQPQHF.

This clonotype occurred many times. The CDR3 bases are TGTGCCTGGAGTATGCTGTATAATTCACCCCTCCACTTT. Protein product: CAWSMLYNSPLHF. V and J are TRBV30 and TRBJ1-6; D remains ambiguous. V was pared by 2 bases and J by 4 bases, with 6 bases between. CDR1 and CDR2 (germline): GTSNPN, SVGIG (reference sequence). The length of the CDR3 is 13 residues.

As regards this clonotype: A read error may be the cause here, since a much bigger clone is one base away. The V gene is TRBV11-1, the J gene TRBJ2-3; 11 positions agree with TRBD2. The CDR3 runs to 16 residues. The V segment lost 0 bases and the J segment 4 bases; nucleotides outside the gene matches: 3. CDR1 and CDR2 from the germline V gene are SGHAT and FQDESV (reference sequence). The CDR3 DNA reads as TGTGCCAGCAGCTTAGCCTTAGCGGGGGGGGCAGATACGCAGTATTTT. Its protein is CASSLALAGGADTQYF.

This clonotype was recorded at least ten times. The rearrangement uses TRBV7-6 and TRBJ2-5, with TRBD1 identical over 7 bases. Germline lookup yields CDR1 SGHVS and CDR2 FNYEAQ. V lost 4 bases and J lost 5; bases outside the gene matches: 10. The CDR3 contains 15 residues. CDR3 coding DNA: TGTGCCAGCAGCTCGATCGACGACAGGGCGGAGACCCAGTACTTC. Protein: CASSSIDDRAETQYF.

This clonotype was seen only a few times. The chain carries TRBV6-5 and TRBJ1-5, with a weak D call TRBD1 (5 bases). Per the germline V gene, CDR1 is MNHEY and CDR2 is SVGAGI. There are 13 residues in the CDR3. V was shortened by 4 bases and J by 7 bases, with 11 bases between the two germline ends. The CDR3 DNA follows: TGTGCCAGCAGTTTTAACTGGGGGCAGCCCCAGCATTTT. This gives the protein CASSFNWGQPQHF.

The V call is TRBV2, the J call TRBJ1-5; 8 nucleotides agree with TRBD1. Germline V CDR1 and CDR2: SNHLY, FYNNEI. With 6 bases clipped from V and 2 bases from J, the junction kept 9 bases outside the gene matches. The CDR3 totals 16 residues. The CDR3 DNA reads TGTGCCAGCAGGGACGGACAGGGCATAGGCAATCAGCCCCAGCATTTT. Translation: CASRDGQGIGNQPQHF.

This clonotype was counted between two and nine times. The rearrangement uses TRBV11-2 and TRBJ1-1; no definite D call. The CDR3 is 15 amino acids. The V end was cut by 1 base, the J end by 4 bases, with 13 bases between. CDR1 is SGHAT and CDR2 is FQNNGV in the germline V gene. In nucleotides, the CDR3 is TGTGCCAGCAGCTTAGCCGGAGGGCGCGTCACTGAAGCTTTCTTT. Translation gives CASSLAGGRVTEAFF. The entire variable domain, with the rest obtained from reference TRBV11-2 and TRBJ1-1, is as follows: EAGVAQSPRYKIIEKRQSVAFWCNPISGHATLYWYQQILGQGPKLLIQFQNNGVVDDSQLPKDRFSAERLKGVDSTLKIQPAKLEDSAVYLCASSLAGGRVTEAFFGQGTRLTVV.

This clonotype was seen ten or more times. The rearrangement links TRBV12-3 or TRBV12-4 to TRBJ1-6; D is uncertain. The CDR3 covers 12 residues. Trimming left V 6 bases short and J 7 bases short, with 7 bases between. This chain's CDR3 is CASRQANSPLHF. The CDR3, as DNA: TGTGCCAGCAGACAAGCGAATTCACCCCTCCACTTT.

This clonotype has at least ten counts. This chain connects TRBV5-1 to TRBJ2-7; TRBD2 is a possible D gene (7 bases). CDR1 and CDR2 (germline): SGHRS, YFSETQ. The CDR3 spans 14 residues. V was pared by 3 bases and J by 4 bases, with 14 bases between. The CDR3 loop reads CASSSTGGRYEQYF. Here the CDR3 DNA reads TGCGCCAGCAGCTCCACGGGGGGCCGGTACGAGCAGTACTTC.

At least ten counts were recorded for this clonotype. The CDR3 nucleotides read TGCGCCAGCCATGATAGTTTCAAGAATAACTATGGCTACACCTTC. Translating it yields CASHDSFKNNYGYTF. The gene calls are TRBV5-1 and TRBJ1-2; D ambiguous. Trimming cost V 7 bases and J 1 base, with 17 bases left between them. The CDR3 totals 15 residues. Germline CDR1 and CDR2: SGHRS and YFSETQ.

This clonotype was observed at least ten times. This rearrangement joins TRBV5-1 to TRBJ2-5; TRBD2 matches at 9 bases. CDR1 and CDR2 from the germline V gene are SGHRS and YFSETQ. CDR3 length equals 15 residues. V lost 6 bases, J lost 4 bases, and 10 bases stayed unmatched. This CDR3 reads CASIPSGAWGETQYF. In DNA form, the CDR3 reads TGCGCCAGCATCCCTAGCGGGGCTTGGGGAGAGACCCAGTACTTC.

This clonotype was seen ten or more times. This may come from a read error, since a much larger clone is one base off. V is TRBV20-1 and J is TRBJ1-2; D is perhaps TRBD1 (5 bases). The CDR3 contains 13 residues. The V gene's germline CDR1 is DFQATT and CDR2 SNEGSKA (reference sequence). With 2 bases removed from V and 8 bases from J, the gap between germline ends came to 15 bases. The CDR3 nucleotides read TGCAGTGCTAGATTACCGGGGCAGGGAGGCTACACCTTC. Its translation is CSARLPGQGGYTF.

This chain uses TRBV11-2 with TRBJ1-3; the D gene is possibly TRBD1 (6 bases). The germline V gene has CDR1 SGHAT and CDR2 FQNNGV. V shed 5 bases and J shed 0 bases, with 11 bases lying between them. The CDR3 totals 15 residues. Written as DNA, the CDR3 is TGTGCCAGCAGCCTGGACAGCAGCTCTGGAAACACCATATATTTT. Residues: CASSLDSSSGNTIYF.

This clonotype was found many times. The V call is TRBV6-5, the J call TRBJ1-2; D perhaps matches TRBD1 (6 bases). Germline V CDR1 and CDR2: MNHEY, SVGAGI. The CDR3 is made up of 14 amino acids. Trimming shortened V by 0 bases and J by 3 bases, and 8 bases separated the two germline ends. CDR3 sequence reads: CASSYSDRDYGYTF. The CDR3 nucleotides are TGTGCCAGCAGTTACTCGGACAGAGACTATGGCTACACCTTC.

The chain recombines TRBV29-1 with TRBJ2-7; possibly TRBD2 for D (6 bases). Germline assignment: CDR1 SQVTM and CDR2 ANQGSEA. Deletions cut 6 bases from V and 2 bases from J, with 20 bases between. CDR3 length: 15 residues. CDR3 residues: CSVKKGTGAAYEQYF. CDR3 in DNA: TGCAGCGTGAAAAAAGGGACGGGAGCAGCCTACGAGCAGTACTTC.

This clonotype was counted ten times or more. This chain links TRBV20-1 with TRBJ2-5, with D perhaps assigned TRBD1 or TRBD2 (5 bases each). This CDR3 contains 14 residues. Trimming removed 3 bases at V and 5 bases at J, with 16 bases between. Germline values: CDR1 DFQATT, CDR2 SNEGSKA (reference sequence). The CDR3 here is CSASWGTAAETQYF. The CDR3 DNA sequence: TGCAGTGCTAGCTGGGGGACGGCAGCTGAGACCCAGTACTTC.

This clonotype appeared many times. The chain is built from TRBV15 and TRBJ1-5, with TRBD1 matching 7 bases. CDR3 length equals 15 residues. The junction had 3 bases not matched to a gene; V was cut back by 2 bases and J by 2 bases. The germline V gene encodes CDR1 LNHNV and CDR2 YYDKDF (reference sequence). In nucleotides, the CDR3 is TGTGCCACCAGCAGACCCGGACAGGGCAATCAGCCCCAGCATTTT. This translates into CATSRPGQGNQPQHF.

This clonotype occurred many times. V usage is TRBV12-3 or TRBV12-4 and J usage is TRBJ1-2; D unclear. This CDR3 region has 13 residues. The V end lost 6 bases, the J end lost 1 base, and 9 bases lay between the germline ends. CDR3 sequence reads: CASSSSGNYGYTF. In DNA form, the CDR3 reads TGTGCCAGCAGCTCAAGCGGTAACTATGGCTACACCTTC.

This clonotype has at least ten counts. The chain joins TRBV4-1 to TRBJ2-7; 9 bases fit TRBD2. The CDR3 consists of 16 residues. V was clipped by 3 bases and J by 2 bases; unmatched bases: 8. CDR1 is MGHRA, CDR2 YSYEKL, per germline. The chain's CDR3 is CASSQSLAGTPYEQYF. CDR3 DNA: TGCGCCAGCAGCCAGTCCCTAGCGGGGACCCCCTACGAGCAGTACTTC.